This T cell receptor (beta chain) was retrieved from a study of cytomegalovirus exposure and HLA in healthy donors. Study at large: Earlier findings included over 90 million unique TCR beta sequences obtained from some 180 million T cells.

With respect to this clone: The target antigen is unknown.

Amplification used 60 Vbeta primers and 13 Jbeta primers. The method was immunoSEQ multiplex PCR; TCRdb's version includes in-frame clones alone and lacks a portion of them. The sample lists roughly 100,000 clones, 63% occurring once. The study's findings and limits: According to an earlier analysis, most TCR beta V segments yielded productive rearrangements about 87% or about 30% of the time. Fewer N-insertions than the approximately 700-donor mean were reportedly shown by an Asian-associated ancestry cluster in a later analysis.

Specimen: PBMCs. The receptor's source is a human donor in good health.

CDR3 DNA sequence: TGTGCCTGGAGAAACCTCCTAGCGGGAGAGTCGGATGAGCAGTTCTTC. It yields the protein CAWRNLLAGESDEQFF. The chain uses TRBV30 and TRBJ2-1; 10 nucleotides agree with TRBD2. Germline values: CDR1 GTSNPN, CDR2 SVGIG (reference sequence). The length of the CDR3 is 16 residues. The junction had 13 bases not matched to a gene; V was cut back by 3 bases and J by 8 bases.